Below, 9 T cell receptor beta chains from the same sample are listed, as sequenced in a study of blood T cell repertoires in COVID-19. Libraries were prepared by immunoSEQ multiplex PCR; TCRdb keeps only in-frame clonotypes and omits some of them. The sample consists of fewer than 300,000 clones, about three quarters of them appearing once. The source material was peripheral blood. These receptors all stem from a woman of 80 years or more with acute or convalescent COVID-19.

Comment on this clone: This same CDR3 is encoded by further DNA sequences in the sample. The chain carries TRBV5-1 and TRBJ1-2; 7 bases match TRBD1. V shed 0 bases and J 7 bases; nucleotides not matched to a gene: 0. This CDR3 is 12 amino acids long. The germline V gene encodes CDR1 SGHRS and CDR2 YFSETQ. DNA of the CDR3: TGCGCCAGCAGCTTGGGACAGGGTGGCTACACCTTC. Protein sequence: CASSLGQGGYTF. Supplemented by reference TRBV5-1 and TRBJ1-2, the full variable domain reads KAGVTQTPRYLIKTRGQQVTLSCSPISGHRSVSWYQQTPGQGLQFLFEYFSETQRNKGNFPGRFSGRQFSNSRSEMNVSTLELGDSALYLCASSLGQGGYTFGSGTRLTVV.

J is TRBJ1-1 and V is TRBV27; D uncertain. The CDR3 runs to 14 residues. Germline V gives CDR1 MNHEY, CDR2 SMNVEV (reference sequence). Trimming removed 6 bases at V and 5 bases at J, with 16 bases between. In nucleotides, the CDR3 is TGTGCCAGCAGCTTGGCGGAGGGTCGGACTGAAGCTTTCTTT. Residues: CASSLAEGRTEAFF.

J is TRBJ1-6 and V is TRBV9, with a tentative D call TRBD1 (5 bases). From germline, CDR1 is SGDLS and CDR2 YYNGEE. Trimming took 0 bases from V and 8 from J, leaving 15 bases between them. CDR3 size: 16 residues. The CDR3 reads CASSVAGNPSDSPLHF. The CDR3 nucleotides read TGTGCCAGCAGCGTAGCAGGGAACCCCTCCGATTCACCCCTCCACTTT.

The chain links TRBV29-1 to TRBJ2-3; 9 bases agree with TRBD2. The trim removed 4 bases at V and 4 bases at J, leaving 9 bases unmatched. This CDR3 spans 15 amino acids. Per the germline V gene, CDR1 is SQVTM and CDR2 is ANQGSEA. CDR3 in DNA: TGCAGCGTTGTTCCCCGGGCGGGAGGGCCAGATACGCAGTATTTT. It is translated as CSVVPRAGGPDTQYF.

This chain links TRBV29-1 with TRBJ1-1; TRBD1 agrees at 8 bases. The germline V gene has CDR1 SQVTM and CDR2 ANQGSEA. J gave up 6 bases and V 7 bases, and 10 bases lay outside the gene matches. The CDR3 has 13 amino acids. CDR3 DNA: TGCAGCGGCACCCAGGGGGCGCGGGCTGAAGCTTTCTTT. It specifies CSGTQGARAEAFF.

This clone has more than one count but fewer than ten. The rearrangement links TRBV5-1 to TRBJ2-5, with no clear D. There are 12 residues in the CDR3. Germline assignment: CDR1 SGHRS and CDR2 YFSETQ. Trimming shortened V by 2 bases and J by 0 bases, and 2 bases separated the two germline ends. The CDR3 nucleotides read TGCGCCAGCAGCTTCAACCAAGAGACCCAGTACTTC. Translating it yields CASSFNQETQYF.

The chain joins TRBV18 to TRBJ2-3; 7 bases align to TRBD1. J lost 1 base, V lost 8 bases, and 6 bases had no gene match. CDR1 and CDR2 (germline): KGHSH, LQKENI. The CDR3 totals 14 residues. CDR3: CASTRDRGTDTQYF. CDR3 DNA: TGTGCCAGCACCCGGGACAGAGGCACAGATACGCAGTATTTT.

The chain is built from TRBV20-1 and TRBJ2-3, with D hard to call. CDR1 and CDR2 (germline): DFQATT, SNEGSKA (reference sequence). This CDR3 is 10 amino acids long. Deletions cut 7 bases from V and 6 bases from J, with 8 bases between. CDR3 amino acids: CSVGWDTQYF. The CDR3 region has the DNA TGCAGTGTCGGGTGGGATACGCAGTATTTT.

The chain couples TRBV2 to TRBJ1-3; D gene uncertain. V lost 1 base and J 0 bases, leaving 7 bases between the germline ends. The CDR3 length is 15 residues. CDR1 is SNHLY and CDR2 is FYNNEI in the germline V gene. Here the CDR3 reads CASSEVGSSGNTIYF. The CDR3, as DNA: TGTGCCAGCAGTGAAGTTGGCAGCTCTGGAAACACCATATATTTT.